This T cell receptor (beta chain) was retrieved from a study of cytomegalovirus exposure and HLA in healthy donors. As for the study in general: Prior work identified 120 million or so unique TCR beta sequences in 190 million or so T cells. Study results and caveats: Earlier results showed most TCR beta V segments being productive about 90% or about 30% of the time. With high specificity and sensitivity, the classifier reportedly diagnosed cytomegalovirus status.

Trimming removed 4 bases from V and 1 base from J, with 16 bases in between. Germline V CDR1 and CDR2: SGHRS, YFSETQ. The CDR3 spans 16 residues. With regard to this clone: Its antigen is undetermined.

Use of 60 Vbeta and 13 Jbeta primers characterized the PCR. Generated by immunoSEQ multiplex PCR, the TCRdb table keeps only in-frame clones and is missing some. The sample yields some 150,000 clones, over 75% seen once. The chain combines TRBV5-1 with TRBJ2-3, with D tentatively TRBD2 (5 bases). Specimen: PBMCs. This TCR was recovered from a man aged 35-49 years in good health and CMV-seropositive. DNA for the CDR3: TGCGCCAGCAGCCTACGACCAGCCGGGGGCACAGATACGCAGTATTTT. It is translated as CASSLRPAGGTDTQYF.